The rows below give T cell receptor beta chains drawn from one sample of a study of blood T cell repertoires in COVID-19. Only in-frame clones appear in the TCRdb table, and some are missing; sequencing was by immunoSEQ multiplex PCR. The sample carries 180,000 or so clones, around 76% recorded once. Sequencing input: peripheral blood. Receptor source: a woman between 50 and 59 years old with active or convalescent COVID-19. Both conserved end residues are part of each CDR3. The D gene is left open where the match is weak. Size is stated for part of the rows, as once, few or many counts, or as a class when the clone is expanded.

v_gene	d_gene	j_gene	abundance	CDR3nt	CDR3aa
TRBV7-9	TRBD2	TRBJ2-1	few	TGTGCCAGCAGCTTGTTCCGGGAGGGCTACAATGAGCAGTTCTTC	CASSLFREGYNEQFF
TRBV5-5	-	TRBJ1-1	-	TGTGCCAGCAGCTTCGGGGGGTTTAACACTGAAGCTTTCTTT	CASSFGGFNTEAFF
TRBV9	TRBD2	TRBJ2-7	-	TGTGCCAGCAGCTCGGGACTAGCGGCAGTTGAGCAGTACTTC	CASSSGLAAVEQYF
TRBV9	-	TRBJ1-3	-	TGTGCCAGCAGCGTAGGTCCGGGGGCTGGAAACACCATATATTTT	CASSVGPGAGNTIYF
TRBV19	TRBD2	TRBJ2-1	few	TGTGCCAGTAGTTCCCTCGGGACTAGTGCGGCCAATGTGGAGCAGTTCTTC	CASSSLGTSAANVEQFF
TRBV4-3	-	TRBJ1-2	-	TGCGCCAGCAGCCAAGATGATGACAGAAGAAATGGGTACACCTTC	CASSQDDDRRNGYTF
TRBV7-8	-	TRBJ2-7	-	TGTGCCAGCAGCCCCCGGGCCGGTCAGGGCTACGAGCAGTACTTC	CASSPRAGQGYEQYF
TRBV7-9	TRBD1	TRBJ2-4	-	TGTGCCAGCAGCTTCCGGACAGGGTCAGGGGAAAACATTCAGTACTTC	CASSFRTGSGENIQYF
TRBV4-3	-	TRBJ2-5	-	TGCGCCAGCAGCCAAGATCTGGGGGGGCTCGGGACCCAGTACTTC	CASSQDLGGLGTQYF
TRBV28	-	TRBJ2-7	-	TGTGCCAGCAGGCTCGTCACAGGGCGCGGGGAGCAGTACTTC	CASRLVTGRGEQYF
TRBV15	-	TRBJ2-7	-	TGTGCCACCAGCCTAGGAGGGAGCTCCTACGAGCAGTACTTC	CATSLGGSSYEQYF
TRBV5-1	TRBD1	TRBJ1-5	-	TGCGCCAGCAGCCAAGGGACAGCGGATCAGCCCCAGCATTTT	CASSQGTADQPQHF
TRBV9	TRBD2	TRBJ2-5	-	TGTGCCAGCAGCGGAGGGTGGGGAGGGCGAGAGACCCAGTACTTC	CASSGGWGGRETQYF
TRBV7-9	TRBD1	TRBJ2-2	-	TGTGCCAGCAGCTCGGACAGGGCGAACACCGGGGAGCTGTTTTTT	CASSSDRANTGELFF
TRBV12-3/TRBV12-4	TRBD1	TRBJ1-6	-	TGTGCCAGCAGTGCGACAGGGGCACCCCTCCACTTT	CASSATGAPLHF
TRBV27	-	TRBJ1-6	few	TGTGCCAGCAGTTTGAAGAGCTATAATTCACCCCTCCACTTT	CASSLKSYNSPLHF
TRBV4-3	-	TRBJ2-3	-	TGCGCCAGCAGCCAAGAGGTTGAGACAGATACGCAGTATTTT	CASSQEVETDTQYF
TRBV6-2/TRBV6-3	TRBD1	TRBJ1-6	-	TGTGCCAGCAGTTACGGGACAGGGCGCCTCAAGTCACCCCTCCACTTT	CASSYGTGRLKSPLHF
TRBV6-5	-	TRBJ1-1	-	TGTGCCAGCACCCAACGGGGACTGATGAACACTGAAGCTTTCTTT	CASTQRGLMNTEAFF
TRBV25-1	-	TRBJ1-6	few	TGTGCCAGCAGTGCGAGGAAGGGGCCCAATTCACCCCTCCACTTT	CASSARKGPNSPLHF
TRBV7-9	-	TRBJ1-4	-	TGTGCCAGCAGCTCGGTAACGGCTAATGAAAAACTGTTTTTT	CASSSVTANEKLFF
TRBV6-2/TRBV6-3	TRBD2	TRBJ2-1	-	TGTGCCAGCAGTTACCCTGGACTAGCGGCTAATGAGCAGTTCTTC	CASSYPGLAANEQFF